One sample yielded the 10 T cell receptor beta chains listed below, sequenced in a study of blood T cell repertoires in COVID-19. Libraries were prepared by immunoSEQ multiplex PCR; TCRdb keeps only in-frame clonotypes and omits some of them. The table includes roughly 260,000 clones, 80% to 95% detected once. Specimen: PBMCs or T cells enriched from blood (not recorded which). The origin of the receptors is a woman between 18 and 29 years old who had recovered from COVID-19.

CDR3 nucleotide sequence: TGTGCCAGCAGCCCTACCGGGACAGGGGGCCACGAGCAGTACTTC. This sequence encodes CASSPTGTGGHEQYF. The V and J genes are TRBV7-3 and TRBJ2-7; 12 nucleotides agree with TRBD1. The germline V gene has CDR1 SGHTA and CDR2 FQGTGA. The CDR3 loop spans 15 amino acids. V lost 5 bases, J lost 5 bases, and 7 bases stayed unmatched. The entire variable domain, with the rest obtained from reference TRBV7-3 and TRBJ2-7, is as follows: GAGVSQTPSNKVTEKGKYVELRCDPISGHTALYWYRQSLGQGPEFLIYFQGTGAADDSGLPNDRFFAVRPEGSVSTLKIQRTERGDSAVYLCASSPTGTGGHEQYFGPGTRLTVT.

The chain uses TRBV28 and TRBJ2-7; maybe TRBD1 (6 bases). The V and J ends lost 7 bases and 3 bases respectively, with 10 bases between them. The CDR3 length is 12 residues. Germline-derived CDR1 and CDR2 are MDHEN and SYDVKM. Here the CDR3 DNA reads TGTGCCAGCAAGGACAGAAGCTACGAGCAGTACTTC. Translation: CASKDRSYEQYF.

This clone appeared a few times. V usage is TRBV7-8 and J usage is TRBJ2-3, with TRBD2 matching 13 bases. CDR1 and CDR2 from the germline V gene are SGHVS and FQNEAQ. CDR3 length: 15 amino acids. V shed 7 bases and J 5 bases; nucleotides not matched to a gene: 6. CDR3 protein: CASTRLAGGRDTQYF. The CDR3 coding sequence is TGTGCCAGCACTCGACTAGCGGGGGGCCGAGATACGCAGTATTTT.

This sequence joins TRBV9 and TRBJ1-4; no firm D call. V lost 3 bases to trimming and J lost 0 bases, with 9 bases between them. Germline V CDR1 and CDR2: SGDLS, YYNGEE. The CDR3 runs to 15 residues. CDR3 bases: TGTGCCAGCAGCGCCTCAGGTGCAACTAATGAAAAACTGTTTTTT. Translated: CASSASGATNEKLFF.

The chain couples TRBV4-3 to TRBJ1-2; D unresolved. Germline V gene data show CDR1 as LGHNA and CDR2 as YSLEER. The CDR3 spans 13 residues. Trimming cost V 1 base and J 3 bases, with 6 bases left between them. For the CDR3, the DNA is TGCGCCAGCAGCCAAGGGCAGGACTATGGCTACACCTTC. Its translation is CASSQGQDYGYTF.

V and J are TRBV9 and TRBJ2-1, with unresolved D. Germline loops: CDR1 SGDLS, CDR2 YYNGEE. Trimming shortened V by 4 bases and J by 1 base, and 12 bases separated the two germline ends. The CDR3 is 15 residues long. CDR3 amino acids: CASSPREKSYNEQFF. The CDR3 nucleotides are TGTGCCAGCAGCCCCCGCGAAAAATCCTACAATGAGCAGTTCTTC.

The chain is built from TRBV19 and TRBJ2-5, with 7 positions matching TRBD2. The CDR3 has 13 amino acids. V was pared by 3 bases and J by 3 bases, with 1 base of the junction left unmatched. Germline V CDR1 and CDR2: LNHDA, SQIVND (reference sequence). CDR3 protein: CASSISGEETQYF. Written as DNA, the CDR3 is TGTGCCAGTAGTATCAGCGGGGAAGAGACCCAGTACTTC.

The chain joins TRBV3-1 (or the pseudogene TRBV3-2) to TRBJ2-3, with a weak D call TRBD2 (6 bases). Germline V CDR1 and CDR2: LGHDT, YNNKEL (reference sequence). Trimming shortened V by 0 bases and J by 0 bases, and 10 bases separated the two germline ends. There are 16 residues in the CDR3. The CDR3 DNA follows: TGTGCCAGCAGCCAAGACGGTGGGGGGAGCACAGATACGCAGTATTTT. Protein sequence: CASSQDGGGSTDTQYF.

The V gene is TRBV5-5, the J gene TRBJ2-2; D may be TRBD1 (6 bases). This CDR3 is built from 15 residues. The V end lost 2 bases, the J end lost 3 bases, and 11 bases lay between the germline ends. Germline V gene data show CDR1 as SGHKS and CDR2 as YYEKEE (reference sequence). CDR3 residues: CASSFTGTDTGELFF. Here the CDR3 DNA reads TGTGCCAGCAGCTTTACAGGGACCGACACCGGGGAGCTGTTTTTT.

This sequence joins TRBV10-1 and TRBJ2-7, with D perhaps matching TRBD2 (5 bases). This CDR3 contains 15 residues. Germline values: CDR1 WNHNN, CDR2 SYGVQD (reference sequence). The germline V and J ends were trimmed by 10 bases and 3 bases, with 22 bases remaining between them. The CDR3 nucleotides are TGCGCCACGAGAGCCCCGGACTGCAAGGTCTACGAGCAGTACTTC. Its translation is CATRAPDCKVYEQYF.